This T cell receptor beta chain was recovered during a study of T cell responses to AZD1222 COVID-19 vaccine. General observations from the study: Among spike-specific TCRs, nearly half reportedly target unmutated variant regions. The study identified only five to seven AZD1222 recipients as seropositive at baseline. Rises in breadth and depth of Spike-specific TCRs came after two AZD1222 doses. Mostly white British, mostly female donors; authors suggested clonal diversity may be underestimated.

This clone occurred a few times. The antigen is unknown. The method was immunoSEQ multiplex PCR; TCRdb's version includes in-frame clones alone and lacks a portion of them. The top ten hold more than 4.5% of the sample, which has around 130,000 clones, over 90% seen once. Germline assignment: CDR1 MGHDK and CDR2 SYGVNS. The CDR3 length is 14 residues. Trimming took 3 bases from V and 4 from J, leaving 10 bases between them. The sequence came from an adult in good health. V and J are TRBV25-1 and TRBJ1-5, with D possibly TRBD1 on 5 matching bases. Sequencing used peripheral blood, obtained on day 0 of AZD1222 vaccination. DNA of the CDR3: TGTGCCAGCAGTGATCGACAGTTAAATCAGCCCCAGCATTTT. Residues: CASSDRQLNQPQHF.